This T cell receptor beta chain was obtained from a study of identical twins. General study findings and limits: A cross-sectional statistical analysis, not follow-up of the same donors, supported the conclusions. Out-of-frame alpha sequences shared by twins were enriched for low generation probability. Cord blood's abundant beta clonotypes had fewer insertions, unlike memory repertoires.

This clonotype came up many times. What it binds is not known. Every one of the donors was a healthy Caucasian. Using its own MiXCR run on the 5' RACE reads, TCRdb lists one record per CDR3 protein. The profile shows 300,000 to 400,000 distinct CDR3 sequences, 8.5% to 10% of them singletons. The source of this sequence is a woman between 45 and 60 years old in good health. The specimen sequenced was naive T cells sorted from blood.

The CDR3 nucleotides are TGTGCCAGCGACCCCAACGGGAACTCCTACAATGAGCAGTTCTTC. Amino acids: CASDPNGNSYNEQFF. The V gene is TRBV11-3, the J gene TRBJ2-1; D is perhaps TRBD2 (5 bases). The CDR3 extends over 15 amino acids. From germline, CDR1 is SGHNT and CDR2 YENEEA. V was trimmed by 8 bases and J by 0 bases, leaving 14 bases between them.